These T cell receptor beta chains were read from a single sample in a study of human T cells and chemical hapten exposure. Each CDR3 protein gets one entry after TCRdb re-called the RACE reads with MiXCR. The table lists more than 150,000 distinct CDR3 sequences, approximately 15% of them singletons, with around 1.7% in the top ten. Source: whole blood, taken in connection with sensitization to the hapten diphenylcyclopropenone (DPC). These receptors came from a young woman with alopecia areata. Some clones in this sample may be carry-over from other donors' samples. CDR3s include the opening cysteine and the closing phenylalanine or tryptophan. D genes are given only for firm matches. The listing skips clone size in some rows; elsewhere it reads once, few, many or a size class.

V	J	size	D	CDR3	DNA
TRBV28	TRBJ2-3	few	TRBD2	CASSISGPSGRQYF	TGTGCCAGCAGTATTAGCGGGCCCAGTGGCAGGCAGTATTTT
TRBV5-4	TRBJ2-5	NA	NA	CASSLPDSQETQYF	TGTGCCAGCAGCTTACCGGACAGCCAAGAGACCCAGTACTTC
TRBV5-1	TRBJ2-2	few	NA	CASSWFGGGPPSGELFF	TGCGCCAGCAGTTGGTTCGGGGGAGGCCCACCTTCCGGGGAGCTGTTTTTT
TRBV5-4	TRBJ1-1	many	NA	CASSPGGTPMNTEAFF	TGTGCCAGCAGCCCGGGGGGCACCCCCATGAACACTGAAGCTTTCTTT
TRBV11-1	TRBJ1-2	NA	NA	CASSLSSGDGGYTF	TGTGCCAGCAGCTTATCTTCAGGGGACGGTGGCTACACCTTC
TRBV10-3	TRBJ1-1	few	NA	CAISESETEAFF	TGTGCCATCAGTGAGTCGGAGACTGAAGCTTTCTTT
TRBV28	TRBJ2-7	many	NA	CASRGLTYEQYF	TGTGCCAGCAGGGGACTTACCTACGAGCAGTACTTC
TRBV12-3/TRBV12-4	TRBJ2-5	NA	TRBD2	CASSAPGPPGGTQYF	TGTGCCAGCAGTGCACCCGGGCCCCCGGGAGGGACCCAGTACTTC
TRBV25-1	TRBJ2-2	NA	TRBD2	CASASPASGRNTGELFF	TGTGCCAGCGCTTCTCCGGCCAGCGGGAGGAACACCGGGGAGCTGTTTTTT
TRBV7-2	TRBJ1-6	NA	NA	CASRFFGDFDSPLHF	TGTGCCAGCAGGTTCTTCGGGGACTTCGATTCACCCCTCCACTTT
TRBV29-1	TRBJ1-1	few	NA	CSVVAPLGGSEAFF	TGCAGCGTTGTAGCCCCCCTGGGTGGGTCTGAAGCTTTCTTT
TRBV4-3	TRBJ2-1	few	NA	CASSQGTTAVYNEQFF	TGCGCCAGCAGCCAAGGTACTACAGCAGTCTACAATGAGCAGTTCTTC
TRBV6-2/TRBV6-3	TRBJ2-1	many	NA	CASSYGSGGRNEQFF	TGTGCCAGCAGTTACGGGTCGGGGGGCCGGAATGAGCAGTTCTTC
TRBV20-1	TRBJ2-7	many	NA	CSARQTFDEQYF	TGCAGTGCTAGACAGACCTTCGACGAGCAGTACTTC
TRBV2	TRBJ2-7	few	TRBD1	CASSAQGGPPYEQYF	TGTGCCAGCAGTGCACAGGGGGGTCCCCCCTACGAGCAGTACTTC
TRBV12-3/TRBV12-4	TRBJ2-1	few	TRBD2	CASSFPGGEYNEQFF	TGTGCCAGCAGTTTCCCGGGGGGGGAGTACAATGAGCAGTTCTTC
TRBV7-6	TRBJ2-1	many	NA	CASSLDASSYNEQFF	TGTGCCAGCAGCTTAGATGCGTCCTCCTACAATGAGCAGTTCTTC
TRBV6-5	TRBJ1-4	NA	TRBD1	CASRDRDDEKLFF	TGTGCCAGCAGAGACAGGGATGATGAAAAACTGTTTTTT
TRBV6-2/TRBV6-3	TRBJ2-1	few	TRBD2	CASSYSSSGGMEEFF	TGTGCCAGCAGTTACTCGAGTAGCGGGGGGATGGAGGAGTTCTTC
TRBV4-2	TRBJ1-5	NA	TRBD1	CASSPLQGGDDQPQHF	TGTGCCAGCAGCCCCCTGCAGGGGGGCGACGATCAGCCCCAGCATTTT
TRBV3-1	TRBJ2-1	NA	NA	CASSPTVPSGNEQFF	TGTGCCAGCAGCCCAACAGTCCCTTCGGGGAATGAGCAGTTCTTC
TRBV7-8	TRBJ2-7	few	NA	CASSSYMGEQYF	TGTGCCAGCAGCTCCTATATGGGCGAGCAGTACTTC